What follows are 17 T cell receptor beta chains derived from one specimen sequenced in a study of T cell responses to AZD1222 COVID-19 vaccine. Clones were read by immunoSEQ multiplex PCR, and TCRdb kept only the in-frame ones, dropping some. This table holds more than 95,000 clones, 80% to 90% found once. This specimen was peripheral blood, taken on day 0 of AZD1222 vaccination. These receptors were obtained from an adult in good health.

This clone was observed once. The J gene is TRBJ1-4, the V gene TRBV5-1; D is undetermined. The ends were cut back, 0 bases at V and 5 bases at J, with 14 bases in the middle. Germline CDR1 and CDR2: SGHRS and YFSETQ. The CDR3 is 16 residues long. In DNA, the CDR3 is TGCGCCAGCAGCTTGGGAGTAGGGTCTGAAAATGAAAAACTGTTTTTT. Translating gives CASSLGVGSENEKLFF. Based on the CDR3 plus reference TRBV5-1 and TRBJ1-4, the full variable domain is KAGVTQTPRYLIKTRGQQVTLSCSPISGHRSVSWYQQTPGQGLQFLFEYFSETQRNKGNFPGRFSGRQFSNSRSEMNVSTLELGDSALYLCASSLGVGSENEKLFFGSGTQLSVL.

The chain links TRBV9 to TRBJ1-5; the D is unclear. V lost 0 bases, J lost 4 bases, and 11 bases lay in between. Germline V gene sequence: CDR1 SGDLS, CDR2 YYNGEE. CDR3 length: 15 residues. CDR3 sequence reads: CASSVGGQENQPQHF. CDR3 in DNA: TGTGCCAGCAGCGTAGGGGGTCAGGAAAATCAGCCCCAGCATTTT.

This sequence joins TRBV5-6 and TRBJ1-6; 7 bases are shared with TRBD1. With V trimmed by 3 bases and J by 9 bases, 9 bases remained unmatched. Germline CDR1 reads SGHDT; CDR2 reads YYEEEE. The CDR3 has 15 residues. The DNA of the CDR3 is TGTGCCAGCAGCTGGGGAGGGGGCGCACGTTCACCCCTCCACTTT. Its protein product is CASSWGGGARSPLHF.

The count of this clone is one. V usage is TRBV27 and J usage is TRBJ2-7; 7 nucleotides line up with TRBD2. Trimming cost V 3 bases and J 3 bases; bases outside gene matches: 5. The CDR3 contains 14 residues. CDR1 MNHEY and CDR2 SMNVEV come from the germline V gene (reference sequence). CDR3 sequence: CASSLGGVGYEQYF. DNA of the CDR3: TGTGCCAGCAGTTTGGGAGGGGTGGGCTACGAGCAGTACTTC.

J is TRBJ1-4 and V is TRBV9; the D is unclear. The V and J ends lost 3 bases and 3 bases respectively, with 9 bases between them. The CDR3 runs to 14 residues. Germline lookup yields CDR1 SGDLS and CDR2 YYNGEE. Here the CDR3 DNA reads TGTGCCAGCAGCGGACCTCCTTCTAATGAAAAACTGTTTTTT. It encodes CASSGPPSNEKLFF.

The V call is TRBV2, the J call TRBJ2-1; the D call may be TRBD1 or TRBD2 (5 bases each). The CDR3 is made up of 12 amino acids. Germline V gene data show CDR1 as SNHLY and CDR2 as FYNNEI. Trimming shortened V by 5 bases and J by 15 bases, and 17 bases separated the two germline ends. The CDR3 is CASSTTGDLGFF. CDR3 DNA: TGTGCCAGCAGTACCACCGGGGACCTGGGGTTCTTC.

The J gene is TRBJ1-5, the V gene TRBV2, with 7 nucleotides matching TRBD1. Germline V gives CDR1 SNHLY, CDR2 FYNNEI. With V trimmed by 7 bases and J by 5 bases, 11 bases remained unmatched. This CDR3 spans 15 amino acids. The CDR3 protein is CASNKGGGGHQPQHF. DNA for the CDR3: TGTGCCAGCAACAAGGGCGGAGGGGGCCATCAGCCCCAGCATTTT.

The CDR3 here is CAISEDRDVRGYTF. In DNA form, the CDR3 reads TGTGCCATCAGTGAAGACAGGGATGTAAGAGGCTACACCTTC. The V call is TRBV10-3, the J call TRBJ1-2; 7 bases agree with TRBD1. The CDR3 is made up of 14 amino acids. Germline-derived CDR1 and CDR2 are ENHRY and SYGVKD. Trimming cost V 3 bases and J 8 bases; bases outside gene matches: 9.

This chain links TRBV10-3 with TRBJ2-1, with 8 positions matching TRBD2. The CDR3 totals 13 residues. With V trimmed by 10 bases and J by 5 bases, 7 bases remained unmatched. Germline assignment: CDR1 ENHRY and CDR2 SYGVKD. The chain's CDR3 is CATGRGLDNEQFF. CDR3 nucleotides: TGTGCCACCGGGAGGGGGTTGGACAATGAGCAGTTCTTC.

CDR3 in DNA: TGTGCCAGCAGCCCCCTCACGGGTGTTAAGAGAACTGAAGCTTTCTTT. This translates into CASSPLTGVKRTEAFF. The rearrangement links TRBV5-5 to TRBJ1-1; no clear D. The germline V gene encodes CDR1 SGHKS and CDR2 YYEKEE (reference sequence). The CDR3 covers 16 residues. V was trimmed by 4 bases and J by 5 bases, leaving 21 bases between them.

The rearrangement joins TRBV12-3 or TRBV12-4 to TRBJ1-3; D gene unclear. The V end lost 8 bases, the J end lost 9 bases, and 14 bases lay between the germline ends. The CDR3 loop spans 12 amino acids. CDR3 residues: CASLAVGSTIYF. The CDR3 DNA sequence: TGTGCCAGCCTCGCTGTGGGTAGCACCATATATTTT.

The sample holds one count of this clone. The V call is TRBV20-1, the J call TRBJ2-1; weak D call: TRBD2 (5 bases). The CDR3 is 16 residues long. V was clipped by 3 bases and J by 0 bases, with 15 bases between them. CDR1 and CDR2 (germline): DFQATT, SNEGSKA (reference sequence). CDR3 sequence reads: CSASSRTSSSYNEQFF. The DNA for the CDR3 is TGCAGTGCTAGTAGTAGGACTTCCTCCTCCTACAATGAGCAGTTCTTC.

This chain uses TRBV6-5 with TRBJ2-5, with D tentatively TRBD2 (6 bases). Germline V lookup: CDR1 MNHEY, CDR2 SVGAGI. The ends were cut back, 2 bases at V and 4 bases at J, with 14 bases in the middle. The CDR3 consists of 15 residues. The CDR3 nucleotides read TGTGCCAGCAGTTACAATAGCGGAGCCGGAGAGACCCAGTACTTC. As protein: CASSYNSGAGETQYF.

This clone was seen just once. V is TRBV15 and J is TRBJ1-5, with D possibly matching TRBD1 (6 bases). Trimming stripped 1 base from V and 6 bases from J, with 13 bases between. Looked up from germline, CDR1 is LNHNV and CDR2 is YYDKDF (reference sequence). The CDR3 covers 15 residues. In nucleotides, the CDR3 is TGTGCCACCAGCAGAGCGTCGGGGGGCAGTCAGCCCCAGCATTTT. Translated, it gives CATSRASGGSQPQHF.

The V and J genes are TRBV7-2 and TRBJ2-1; D gene ambiguous. CDR1 SGHTA and CDR2 FQGNSA come from the germline V gene. V lost 3 bases and J lost 5, with 8 bases in between. The CDR3 has 13 amino acids. The CDR3 protein is CASSFSQDNEQFF. The CDR3 DNA sequence: TGTGCCAGCAGCTTCTCCCAGGACAATGAGCAGTTCTTC.

The chain couples TRBV9 to TRBJ1-2; no reliable D call. Germline loops: CDR1 SGDLS, CDR2 YYNGEE. The germline V and J ends were trimmed by 0 bases and 5 bases, with 14 bases remaining between them. This CDR3 has 15 amino acids. CDR3 residues: CASSVASVRTYGYTF. The CDR3, as DNA: TGTGCCAGCAGCGTAGCTTCGGTACGGACTTATGGCTACACCTTC.

J is TRBJ1-5 and V is TRBV9; D is ambiguous. The CDR3 has 14 residues. Germline assignment: CDR1 SGDLS and CDR2 YYNGEE. V was cut by 2 bases and J by 1 base, with 7 bases left in between. The CDR3 loop is CASSVGMSNQPQHF. For the CDR3, the DNA is TGTGCCAGCAGCGTGGGAATGAGCAATCAGCCCCAGCATTTT.